This T cell receptor (beta chain) was captured by sequencing in a study of T cells in Graves' hyperthyroidism and ophthalmopathy. This clonotype occurred many times. V was clipped by 5 bases and J by 0 bases; unmatched bases: 4. The CDR3 loop spans 15 amino acids. CDR1 is SGHAT and CDR2 is FQDESV in the germline V gene (reference sequence). The TCR beta CDR3 regions underwent amplification using RNA transcripts as the source. In the first-round RT-PCR of the TCR CDR3, the HTBI primer set was used. Each CDR3 protein is one row after TCRdb ran MiXCR on the multiplex PCR reads. Among around 690,000 distinct CDR3 sequences listed, approximately 15% were seen once.

The TCR comes from a man over 45 with Graves' hyperthyroidism. The chain joins TRBV11-1 to TRBJ2-1, with 7 bases fitting TRBD2. Sample: blood. CDR3 in DNA: TGTGCCAGCAGCACTAGCGCAGGCTCCTACAATGAGCAGTTCTTC. Its protein product is CASSTSAGSYNEQFF.